This T cell receptor (beta chain) stems from a study of T cell responses to AZD1222 COVID-19 vaccine (dated by TCRdb to the early 2020s). In terms of the full investigation: AZD1222 recipients given second doses at about 4 weeks or at about 12 weeks were pooled, since spike-specific TCR depth and breadth were not found to differ between the two schedules. Trial participants were enrolled by age into subgroups of 18-55, 56-69 and 70-plus years, and approximately 150, 30 and 60 TCR-sequenced participants, respectively, were included in these subgroups. A total of approximately 240 trial participants underwent TCR sequencing, of whom about 210 received two doses of AZD1222 and around 25 received two doses of the MenACWY control vaccine.

From a lookup of the germline V gene, CDR1 and CDR2 are MNHEY and SVGAGI. Counted from cysteine to phenylalanine, this CDR3 has 14 amino acids. Here the CDR3 DNA is all that survives: 42 bases in frame from base 1. Trimming removed 5 bases from V and 6 bases from J; the gene matches leave 4 bases unexplained. For this clone: Its antigen remains unidentified. Base quality data are lacking; no much larger clone is found one base away.

The CDR3 regions of human TCRbeta chains were subjected to immunosequencing. In the original analysis: TCRs in the repertoires were matched against a reference library of SARS-CoV-2-specific TCRs that had been generated with the MIRA antigen-specificity platform. Breadth was defined as the fraction of unique TCRs that were SARS-CoV-2-associated, and depth was defined as the fraction of total T cells that were SARS-CoV-2-associated. Using the MIRA data, each spike-specific TCR was mapped to the spike region that the TCR reacts to and placed in a CD4 or CD8 class. Log10-transformed breadth and depth values were compared by one-way ANOVA with Sidak's multiple comparisons tests. TCRdb took over this immuneACCESS table, retaining in-frame rearrangements with V and J assigned. Such tables are incomplete; in checked studies, under half of the missing clones stem from an unresolved V gene, and the remainder is unexplained. V and J calls and clone size are copied from that table; D and trimming were computed from the DNA. The sample table holds 85,000 to 130,000 clones, of which over 90% were seen once. 4.5% to 5% of the sample comes from the top ten.

The time point label of this sample denotes: baseline before first vaccination. Vaccinee samples came from UK trials COV001 and COV002, including a single-blind randomized controlled phase 2/3 trial of AZD1222 (ChAdOx1 nCoV-19) in healthy adults. For TCRbeta chain sequencing, PBMC samples from trial participants were taken at day 0 and at day 28 after the second dose. The research as a whole found: In the small 56-69-year group, the increase in depth fell short of significance, most likely because of low power. Reportedly, close to half of the unique spike-specific TCRs recognized epitopes lying outside the regions that are mutated in the B.1.351 and B.1.1.7 variants. The vaccine-associated CD4 TCRs covered the entire spike protein, and the dominant responses fell in regions 160-218 and 743-854. Conclusions about previously exposed vaccinees are limited, since just five or six AZD1222 recipients were seropositive for SARS-CoV-2 at baseline. Because no day 14 peak-response samples were available, repertoires were characterized only after the peak T cell response. Most participants were white British and females outnumbered males, and the authors suggested that clonal diversity may have been underestimated. A significant rise in spike-specific TCR breadth and depth was observed after two AZD1222 doses relative to day 0 and relative to MenACWY recipients.

This TCR came from an adult in good health. Sequencing used peripheral blood, obtained on day 0 of AZD1222 vaccination. The chain is made from TRBV6-5 and TRBJ2-6; 7 nucleotides in the junction match TRBD1. The nucleotides read TGTGCCAGCAGTCCTACAGGGGAGGCCAACGTCCTGACTTTC. This sequence encodes CASSPTGEANVLTF.